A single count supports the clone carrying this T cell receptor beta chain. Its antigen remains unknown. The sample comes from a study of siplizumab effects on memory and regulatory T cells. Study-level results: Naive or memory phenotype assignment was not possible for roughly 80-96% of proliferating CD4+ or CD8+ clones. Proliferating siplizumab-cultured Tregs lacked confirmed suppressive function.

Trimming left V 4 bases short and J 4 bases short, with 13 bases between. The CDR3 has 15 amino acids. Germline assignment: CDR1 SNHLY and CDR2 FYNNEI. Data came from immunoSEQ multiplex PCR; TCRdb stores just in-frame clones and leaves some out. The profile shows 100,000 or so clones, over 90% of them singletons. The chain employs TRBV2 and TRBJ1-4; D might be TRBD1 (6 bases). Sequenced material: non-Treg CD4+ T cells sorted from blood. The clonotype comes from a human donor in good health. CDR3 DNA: TGTGCCAGCAGTGCTCAGGGGAATAATAATGAAAAACTGTTTTTT. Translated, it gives CASSAQGNNNEKLFF.